The 20 T cell receptor beta chains below all came from one sample that was sequenced in a study of CD8 T cells in ankylosing spondylitis. Via MiXCR, TCRdb re-called the 5' RACE reads, giving one row per CDR3 protein. Here the sample spans about 240,000 distinct CDR3 sequences, less than 10% being singletons. The specimen sequenced was blood, either unsorted or a sorted T cell fraction (not recorded which). The receptors here all came from a male donor with ankylosing spondylitis or in good health (not recorded which).

This clonotype has ten or more counts. The J gene is TRBJ2-3, the V gene TRBV20-1, with 7 bases that match TRBD2. The CDR3 spans 14 residues. V lost 4 bases and J lost 1; bases outside the gene matches: 5. Per the germline V gene, CDR1 is DFQATT and CDR2 is SNEGSKA (reference sequence). CDR3 DNA sequence: TGCAGTGCTAAGCGGGGAGTAGGCACAGATACGCAGTATTTT. Protein sequence: CSAKRGVGTDTQYF.

This clonotype was seen many times. The chain links TRBV7-6 to TRBJ1-3, with D possibly TRBD1 on 5 matching bases. The CDR3 loop spans 16 amino acids. Germline CDR1 reads SGHVS; CDR2 reads FNYEAQ. Between the trimmed V and J ends, which lost 4 bases and 0 bases, there was a span of 13 bases. The CDR3 is CASSSGPSDSGNTIYF. The CDR3 nucleotides are TGTGCCAGCAGCTCGGGACCGTCCGACTCTGGAAACACCATATATTTT.

This clonotype was seen repeatedly, ten times or more. The chain is built from TRBV9 and TRBJ2-1; unclear D gene. The germline gives CDR1 SGDLS, CDR2 YYNGEE. This CDR3 has 14 amino acids. Trimming stripped 4 bases from V and 9 bases from J, with 17 bases between. The CDR3 DNA is TGTGCCAGCAGCTCGGACGGCTTGGGCCGTGAGCAGTTCTTC. It translates to CASSSDGLGREQFF.

This clonotype was picked up many times. J is TRBJ1-1 and V is TRBV10-3; perhaps TRBD1 as D (5 bases). CDR1 and CDR2 from the germline V gene are ENHRY and SYGVKD. CDR3 length equals 12 residues. V lost 3 bases, J lost 5 bases, and 7 bases lay in between. The CDR3 loop is CAISDGGTEAFF. For the CDR3, the DNA is TGTGCCATCAGTGACGGGGGTACTGAAGCTTTCTTT.

This clonotype was recorded many times. This rearrangement joins TRBV7-6 to TRBJ2-7; tentatively, D is TRBD1 or TRBD2 (5 bases each). Germline values: CDR1 SGHVS, CDR2 FNYEAQ. CDR3 size: 13 residues. Deletions cut 0 bases from V and 6 bases from J, with 9 bases between. CDR3 coding DNA: TGTGCCAGCAGCTTAGCTGGGGGTGGCGAGCAGTACTTC. This encodes CASSLAGGGEQYF.

The gene calls are TRBV12-3 or TRBV12-4 and TRBJ2-5; D ambiguous. Trimming took off 5 bases at V and 4 bases at J, with 11 bases between the two ends. This CDR3 has 13 residues. CDR3 sequence reads: CASSDLRGETQYF. In nucleotides, the CDR3 is TGTGCCAGCAGTGACCTCAGAGGAGAGACCCAGTACTTC.

With regard to this clonotype: The junction departs from germline at one end; a sequencing error may be responsible. The J gene is TRBJ2-7, the V gene TRBV3-1, with 13 nucleotides matching TRBD2. CDR3 size: 19 residues. Germline V gene data show CDR1 as LGHDT and CDR2 as YNNKEL (reference sequence). The CDR3 DNA reads TGTGCCTGCAGCCACAAAAAGCCCCGGACTAGCGGGGGTCCTTGGGAGCAGTACTTC. Its translation is CACSHKKPRTSGGPWEQYF.

In its sample, this clonotype was seen many times. V is TRBV12-3 or TRBV12-4 and J is TRBJ1-1, with D unclear. This CDR3 contains 12 residues. Trimming removed 7 bases from V and 0 bases from J, with 6 bases in between. The CDR3 DNA follows: TGTGCCAGCAAATTGATGAACACTGAAGCTTTCTTT. This translates into CASKLMNTEAFF.

This clonotype appeared a few times. The chain carries TRBV20-1 and TRBJ2-5; possible D gene TRBD2, 5 bases. Trimming pared 3 bases from V and 1 base from J, leaving 12 bases between. The germline V gene has CDR1 DFQATT and CDR2 SNEGSKA (reference sequence). The CDR3 length is 14 residues. DNA of the CDR3: TGCAGTGCTAGCTCAAAGGGAGCCCAAGAGACCCAGTACTTC. Translated: CSASSKGAQETQYF.

This chain links TRBV19 with TRBJ2-1; D remains unclear. This CDR3 has 12 amino acids. Germline CDR1 reads LNHDA; CDR2 reads SQIVND (reference sequence). V gave up 5 bases and J gave up 3 bases, with 5 bases separating them. DNA of the CDR3: TGTGCCAGTAGTGACAACTACAATGAGCAGTTCTTC. Translated: CASSDNYNEQFF.

This clonotype was counted ten times or more. The chain recombines TRBV9 with TRBJ2-1; TRBD2 matches at 10 bases. The CDR3 consists of 16 residues. The V segment lost 2 bases and the J segment 1 base; nucleotides outside the gene matches: 3. Germline assignment: CDR1 SGDLS and CDR2 YYNGEE. The CDR3 DNA reads TGTGCCAGCAGCGTTAGCGGGAGGACATCCTACAATGAGCAGTTCTTC. Amino acids: CASSVSGRTSYNEQFF.

This clonotype was recorded many times. The rearrangement links TRBV29-1 to TRBJ2-7; D possibly corresponds to TRBD1 (5 bases). The V end was cut by 2 bases, the J end by 0 bases, with 8 bases between. Germline assignment: CDR1 SQVTM and CDR2 ANQGSEA. The CDR3 covers 13 residues. The CDR3 region has the DNA TGCAGCGTTGAACAGGGATCCTCCTACGAGCAGTACTTC. Translation: CSVEQGSSYEQYF.

This clonotype was counted a few times. V and J are TRBV12-3 or TRBV12-4 and TRBJ2-3; D may be TRBD2 (5 bases). V shed 1 base and J shed 5 bases, with 13 bases lying between them. This CDR3 contains 15 residues. This chain's CDR3 is CASSLDGGRKDTQYF. CDR3 bases: TGTGCCAGCAGTTTAGACGGAGGTCGCAAAGATACGCAGTATTTT.

In this sample, this clonotype turned up many times. V gene TRBV12-3 or TRBV12-4 combines with J gene TRBJ1-5; 7 nucleotides agree with TRBD1. V lost 2 bases, J lost 4 bases, and 8 bases stayed unmatched. This CDR3 has 16 amino acids. The CDR3 spells CASSLSTGRGNQPQHF. The CDR3 DNA sequence: TGTGCCAGCAGTTTATCGACAGGGAGGGGGAATCAGCCCCAGCATTTT.

In this sample, this clonotype turned up a few times. V gene TRBV7-6 combines with J gene TRBJ2-7, with 12 bases identical to TRBD2. The CDR3 contains 17 residues. V was clipped by 2 bases and J by 1 base; unmatched bases: 6. Germline-derived CDR1 and CDR2 are SGHVS and FNYEAQ. CDR3 DNA sequence: TGTGCCAGCAGCTTAAGCCCACTAGCGGGGGGTTCCTACGAGCAGTACTTC. This gives the protein CASSLSPLAGGSYEQYF.

This clonotype was seen repeatedly, ten times or more. The chain carries TRBV29-1 and TRBJ2-7; TRBD2 matches at 11 bases. Per the germline V gene, CDR1 is SQVTM and CDR2 is ANQGSEA. V dropped 6 bases and J dropped 4; count of bases not matched to a gene: 8. The length of the CDR3 is 14 residues. The CDR3 bases are TGCAGCGTCGCAACTAGCGGGAGTTGGTACGAGCAGTACTTC. It is translated as CSVATSGSWYEQYF.

This clonotype was seen many times. V is TRBV29-1 and J is TRBJ2-1; 12 bases are shared with TRBD2. Trimming removed 1 base from V and 10 bases from J; junction bases left unmatched: 8. Germline values: CDR1 SQVTM, CDR2 ANQGSEA. The CDR3 has 15 residues. Here the CDR3 reads CSVEGPSGREREQFF. The CDR3, as DNA: TGCAGCGTTGAAGGGCCTAGCGGGAGGGAGAGAGAGCAGTTCTTC.

This clonotype was seen at least ten times. The chain employs TRBV20-1 and TRBJ2-7, with 8 nucleotides matching TRBD2. Germline values: CDR1 DFQATT, CDR2 SNEGSKA (reference sequence). V shed 4 bases and J 2 bases; nucleotides not matched to a gene: 7. The CDR3 is made up of 14 amino acids. Here the CDR3 DNA reads TGCAGTGCTATACCGGGACTAGAGACCTACGAGCAGTACTTC. This gives the protein CSAIPGLETYEQYF.

CDR3 sequence reads: CASRAGGNTGELFF. As DNA, the CDR3 is TGTGCCAGCCGAGCGGGAGGGAACACCGGGGAGCTGTTTTTT. The rearrangement joins TRBV2 to TRBJ2-2, with 9 bases lining up with TRBD2. J gave up 1 base and V 8 bases, and 2 bases lay outside the gene matches. CDR3 size: 14 residues. Germline loops: CDR1 SNHLY, CDR2 FYNNEI.

This clonotype was counted many times. This chain joins TRBV5-1 and TRBJ1-3; possible D gene TRBD1, 6 bases. The germline V gene has CDR1 SGHRS and CDR2 YFSETQ. The CDR3 is made up of 15 amino acids. Trimming took off 4 bases at V and 0 bases at J, with 11 bases between the two ends. CDR3 nucleotides: TGCGCCAGCAGCCCCAGGGGACCCTCTGGAAACACCATATATTTT. Its protein is CASSPRGPSGNTIYF.